This T cell receptor (beta chain) was found in a study of cytomegalovirus exposure and HLA in healthy donors. Whole-study findings and limits: Cytomegalovirus-associated TCR beta chains were listed, numbering approximately 150. A later analysis showed TCR association rates differing by HLA locus, peaking at DRB1 and lowest at HLA-C.

This clone was found a few times. The antigen remains undetermined. The study ran its PCR with 60 Vbeta and 13 Jbeta primers. TCRdb keeps only in-frame clones here, not all; method: immunoSEQ multiplex PCR. Of some 160,000 clones listed, over 60% are singletons. J lost 3 bases, V lost 2 bases, and 6 bases had no gene match. The CDR3 consists of 15 residues. Looked up from germline, CDR1 is SGHRS and CDR2 is YFSETQ. The origin of this receptor is a woman in her thirties or forties in good health and CMV-seronegative. The chain carries TRBV5-1 and TRBJ2-7, with 9 nucleotides matching TRBD2. Material: PBMCs. This chain's CDR3 is CASSFGRGGVYEQYF. In nucleotides, the CDR3 is TGCGCCAGCAGCTTTGGGCGCGGGGGGGTCTACGAGCAGTACTTC.